The 20 T cell receptor beta chains listed next were all sequenced from one sample in a study of cytomegalovirus exposure and HLA in healthy donors. 60 Vbeta and 13 Jbeta primers were used in PCR. Produced via immunoSEQ multiplex PCR; TCRdb's table is partial and in-frame only. The sample contains about 220,000 clones, about 75% of which appear only once. Input material: PBMCs. The receptors originated from a woman aged 30 to 39 in good health and CMV-seronegative.

The rearrangement links TRBV19 to TRBJ2-1, with 8 bases matching TRBD1. This CDR3 has 12 residues. J was trimmed by 5 bases and V by 6 bases; bases with no gene match: 0. Germline V gene sequence: CDR1 LNHDA, CDR2 SQIVND (reference sequence). DNA for the CDR3: TGTGCCAGTAGGACAGGGGACAATGAGCAGTTCTTC. Residues: CASRTGDNEQFF.

Points on this clone: One end of the junction varies from germline; a read error may be responsible. The chain recombines TRBV15 with TRBJ2-5, with 11 bases lining up with TRBD2. This CDR3 region has 18 residues. Germline CDR1 LNHNV, CDR2 YYDKDF (reference sequence). For the CDR3, the DNA is TGTGCCATCAGCAGAGATCGCGGCGGTAGCGGGAGGGGAGAGACCCAGTACTTC. Its translation: CAISRDRGGSGRGETQYF.

The chain employs TRBV2 and TRBJ1-1; 8 bases are shared with TRBD1. The V gene's germline CDR1 is SNHLY and CDR2 FYNNEI. The V segment lost 8 bases and the J segment 3 bases; nucleotides outside the gene matches: 2. The CDR3 is 12 residues long. The CDR3 sequence: CASGTGYTEAFF. As DNA, the CDR3 is TGTGCCAGCGGGACAGGCTACACTGAAGCTTTCTTT.

This clone was seen a handful of times. This chain joins TRBV25-1 and TRBJ2-3, with TRBD2 matching over 8 bases. The germline gives CDR1 MGHDK, CDR2 SYGVNS. J was trimmed by 2 bases and V by 8 bases; bases with no gene match: 12. CDR3 length: 16 residues. CDR3 bases: TGTGCCAGCGCGCTGAGACGGGGGGGCATCACAGATACGCAGTATTTT. Translated, it gives CASALRRGGITDTQYF. The complete variable domain, with remaining parts taken from reference TRBV25-1 and TRBJ2-3, reads EADIYQTPRYLVIGTGKKITLECSQTMGHDKMYWYQQDPGMELHLIHYSYGVNSTEKGDLSSESTVSRIRTEHFPLTLESARPSHTSQYLCASALRRGGITDTQYFGPGTRLTVL.

In this sample, this clone turned up a few times. The CDR3 nucleotides read TGCGCCAGCAGCCAAGGGACTAGCGCATGGGAAGAGACCCAGTACTTC. The encoded protein is CASSQGTSAWEETQYF. This chain links TRBV4-1 with TRBJ2-5; TRBD2 matches at 9 bases. The CDR3 contains 16 residues. The germline CDR1 and CDR2 sequences are MGHRA and YSYEKL. V shed 1 base and J 3 bases; nucleotides not matched to a gene: 6.

In this sample, this clone turned up once. The chain is built from TRBV30 and TRBJ2-2, with TRBD1 matching 9 bases. Germline-derived CDR1 and CDR2 are GTSNPN and SVGIG (reference sequence). V lost 0 bases to trimming and J lost 6 bases; unmatched junction nucleotides: 2. The CDR3 has 14 amino acids. The CDR3 DNA reads TGTGCCTGGAGTGTACAGGGGGCGGCCGGGGAGCTGTTTTTT. Its translation: CAWSVQGAAGELFF.

This clone appeared a single time. The chain combines TRBV9 with TRBJ2-5; D not resolved. The V end lost 0 bases, the J end lost 3 bases, and 9 bases lay between the germline ends. Germline CDR1 and CDR2: SGDLS and YYNGEE. The CDR3 sequence is 14 residues long. The CDR3 nucleotides are TGTGCCAGCAGCGTAGCGGCTCGGGAAGAGACCCAGTACTTC. Residues: CASSVAAREETQYF.

The chain carries TRBV5-8 and TRBJ1-1, with D tentatively TRBD1 (5 bases). The CDR3 totals 15 residues. V lost 3 bases, J lost 0 bases, and 12 bases lay in between. Germline V gene sequence: CDR1 SGHTS, CDR2 YDEGEE. The CDR3 DNA follows: TGTGCCAGCAGCTGGGGCAATGGACTGAACACTGAAGCTTTCTTT. Residues: CASSWGNGLNTEAFF.

This clone has just a few counts. The chain links TRBV6-5 to TRBJ2-3; D is unresolved. V lost 8 bases to trimming and J lost 0 bases, with 9 bases between them. Germline-derived CDR1 and CDR2 are MNHEY and SVGAGI. CDR3 length: 13 residues. The CDR3 region is CASHTPSTDTQYF. In nucleotides, the CDR3 is TGTGCCAGCCATACACCTAGCACAGATACGCAGTATTTT.

The chain carries TRBV6-5 and TRBJ1-1; 8 nucleotides line up with TRBD1. After removal of 7 bases from V and 2 bases from J, the junction contained 6 bases not matched to a gene. This CDR3 has 14 amino acids. Germline V gives CDR1 MNHEY, CDR2 SVGAGI. CDR3 loop: CASNRDRPNTEAFF. The CDR3 coding sequence is TGTGCCAGCAATAGGGACAGGCCCAACACTGAAGCTTTCTTT.

The gene calls are TRBV7-9 and TRBJ2-5; 7 bases align to TRBD2. Unmatched junction bases numbered 7, after V lost 1 base and J lost 5 bases. The CDR3 has 15 amino acids. Germline V gives CDR1 SEHNR, CDR2 FQNEAQ (reference sequence). The CDR3 spells CASSLGLARGETQYF. The CDR3 DNA reads as TGTGCCAGCAGCTTAGGACTAGCCCGAGGGGAGACCCAGTACTTC.

This clone was seen more than once but under ten times. The chain links TRBV30 to TRBJ1-3; D possibly corresponds to TRBD1 (6 bases). The germline V gene encodes CDR1 GTSNPN and CDR2 SVGIG (reference sequence). Trimming shortened V by 4 bases and J by 0 bases, and 10 bases separated the two germline ends. The CDR3 covers 14 residues. DNA for the CDR3: TGTGCCTGGACTAGGACAGCCTCTGGAAACACCATATATTTT. Translation: CAWTRTASGNTIYF.

The rearrangement links TRBV6-5 to TRBJ1-5; tentatively, D is TRBD1 (5 bases). Deletions cut 0 bases from V and 7 bases from J, with 16 bases between. This CDR3 is 16 amino acids long. Germline assignment: CDR1 MNHEY and CDR2 SVGAGI. The CDR3 loop is CASSYSAPNGGQPQHF. In DNA, the CDR3 is TGTGCCAGCAGTTACTCGGCCCCAAACGGGGGACAGCCCCAGCATTTT.

This clone occurred a few times. The rearrangement uses TRBV7-9 and TRBJ2-7; TRBD1 might be the D (6 bases). Germline assignment: CDR1 SEHNR and CDR2 FQNEAQ (reference sequence). V gave up 4 bases and J gave up 2 bases, with 12 bases separating them. CDR3 length: 14 residues. The CDR3 bases are TGTGCCAGCAGCTGGGGCACAGGGACCTACGAGCAGTACTTC. Its protein product is CASSWGTGTYEQYF.

The chain combines TRBV10-1 with TRBJ2-1; D is unresolved. This CDR3 is built from 13 residues. The germline gives CDR1 WNHNN, CDR2 SYGVQD (reference sequence). Trimming took off 3 bases at V and 5 bases at J, with 8 bases between the two ends. CDR3 nucleotides: TGCGCCAGCAGTGAATACAGTGACAATGAGCAGTTCTTC. Translating it yields CASSEYSDNEQFF.

J is TRBJ1-2 and V is TRBV2; TRBD1 aligns across 7 bases. The V gene end was trimmed by 10 bases and the J gene end by 4 bases; junction bases not matched to a gene: 6. CDR3 length: 12 amino acids. Germline V gives CDR1 SNHLY, CDR2 FYNNEI. The CDR3 region is CATGGQAYGYTF. DNA of the CDR3: TGTGCCACTGGAGGACAGGCCTATGGCTACACCTTC.

This clone was recorded once. The V gene is TRBV7-3, the J gene TRBJ1-1; no reliable D call. CDR3 length: 12 amino acids. V lost 5 bases and J lost 2, with 6 bases in between. Germline V CDR1 and CDR2: SGHTA, FQGTGA. The CDR3 coding sequence is TGTGCCAGCAGCACAGATAACACTGAAGCTTTCTTT. Translation: CASSTDNTEAFF.

This clone turned up a few times. V gene TRBV7-3 combines with J gene TRBJ2-1; 10 positions agree with TRBD2. There are 16 residues in the CDR3. V trimming: 2 bases; J trimming: 7 bases; junction bases outside the gene matches: 8. Germline-derived CDR1 and CDR2 are SGHTA and FQGTGA. The CDR3 reads CASSLGTSGIRNEQFF. The CDR3, as DNA: TGTGCCAGCAGCTTAGGTACTAGCGGGATCCGTAATGAGCAGTTCTTC.

The chain has TRBV7-2 and TRBJ1-2; a possible D gene is TRBD1 (6 bases). Germline V CDR1 and CDR2: SGHTA, FQGNSA. Trimming shortened V by 0 bases and J by 6 bases, and 11 bases separated the two germline ends. The CDR3 is 14 residues long. The CDR3 reads CASSLAGRGNGYTF. CDR3 coding DNA: TGTGCCAGCAGCTTAGCAGGCAGGGGCAATGGCTACACCTTC.

The sample holds a few counts of this clone. Other nucleotide sequences in the sample specify the same CDR3. The rearrangement uses TRBV29-1 and TRBJ2-3; TRBD2 aligns across 8 bases. Losses at the gene ends were 3 bases for V and 0 bases for J; bases not matched to a gene: 2. The CDR3 is made up of 14 amino acids. Germline V gives CDR1 SQVTM, CDR2 ANQGSEA. The CDR3 region is CSVEPSGSTDTQYF. The CDR3 DNA is TGCAGCGTTGAGCCTAGCGGGAGCACAGATACGCAGTATTTT.